The source of this TCR beta chain is a study of blood T cell repertoires in COVID-19. Study details: From the United States, Italy and Spain came samples of acute and convalescent COVID-19.

V was trimmed by 3 bases and J by 0 bases, leaving 7 bases between them. The CDR3 sequence is 14 residues long. Germline V gene sequence: CDR1 SGDLS, CDR2 YYNGEE. Source study methods: Reference gene primer amplification yielded estimated nucleated cell counts. The table came from immunoSEQ multiplex PCR; TCRdb's copy has only in-frame clones and leaves some out. V and J calls and clone size are those listed in that table; D and trimming were worked out from the DNA. The top ten clones hold around 3.1% of a sample with roughly 53,000 clones, 90% to 95% of them seen once. Sequences were obtained from peripheral blood. V gene TRBV9 combines with J gene TRBJ2-1; D is perhaps TRBD2 (6 bases). The receptor was isolated from a human donor in a cohort sampled during active COVID-19. CDR3 sequence (DNA): TGTGCCAGCAGCGGGGGAGGCTCCTACAATGAGCAGTTCTTC. Its protein product is CASSGGGSYNEQFF.